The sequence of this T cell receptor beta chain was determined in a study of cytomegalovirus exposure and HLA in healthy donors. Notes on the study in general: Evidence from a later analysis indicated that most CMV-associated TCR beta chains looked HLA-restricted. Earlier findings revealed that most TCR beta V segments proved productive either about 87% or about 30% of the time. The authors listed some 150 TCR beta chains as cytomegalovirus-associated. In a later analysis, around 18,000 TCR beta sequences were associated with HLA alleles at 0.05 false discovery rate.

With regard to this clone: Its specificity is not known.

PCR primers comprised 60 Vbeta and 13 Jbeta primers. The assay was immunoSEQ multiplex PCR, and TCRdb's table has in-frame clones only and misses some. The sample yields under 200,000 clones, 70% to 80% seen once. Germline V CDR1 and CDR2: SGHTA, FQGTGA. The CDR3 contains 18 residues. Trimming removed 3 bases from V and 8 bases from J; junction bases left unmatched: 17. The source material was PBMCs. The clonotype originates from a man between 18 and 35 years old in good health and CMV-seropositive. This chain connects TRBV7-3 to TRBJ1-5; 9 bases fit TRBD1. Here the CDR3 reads CASSLRNYRDRVFEPQHF. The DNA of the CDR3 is TGTGCCAGCAGCTTGCGGAATTACCGGGACAGGGTTTTTGAGCCCCAGCATTTT.